One sample yielded the 26 T cell receptor beta chains listed below, sequenced in a study of spatial heterogeneity in lung cancer (dated by TCRdb to about 2019). General conclusions and limits of the study: The tumor nonsynonymous mutation count correlated with the number of expanded alpha and beta TCRs within the tumor.

The time point label of this sample denotes: sample taken at primary tumor resection. Receptor amplification or capture employed 5' RACE. TCRdb records NextSeq 500 as the sequencer. In TCRdb, the public reads were trimmed at Q25 with fastp and aligned with MiXCR, with productive beta chains retained. Identical CDR3 proteins give one entry, which carries the most common genes and DNA. The sample profile shows around 18,000 distinct CDR3 sequences; about 6.1% of them were found once. The top ten hold about a tenth of the sample. Their cognate antigens are unknown. Sequencing was performed on lung tumor tissue, taken at surgery. The source is a female donor with early-stage non-small cell lung cancer.

This clonotype was detected many times. Because this beta chain is a stray read in a library intended to capture alpha chains, its abundance should not be given much weight. The chain recombines TRBV27 with TRBJ1-1; 7 positions agree with TRBD1. Germline V lookup: CDR1 MNHEY, CDR2 SMNVEV (reference sequence). V was pared by 6 bases and J by 5 bases, with 6 bases of the junction left unmatched. CDR3 length: 13 amino acids. This CDR3 reads CASRGTVGTEAFF. CDR3 nucleotides: TGTGCCAGCAGAGGGACAGTTGGGACTGAAGCTTTCTTT.

This clonotype came up many times. This beta chain was picked up by a library intended for alpha chains and is off target, so its count carries little meaning. The chain joins TRBV6-1 to TRBJ1-5; D unclear. This CDR3 comprises 17 residues. Trimming removed 2 bases at V and 1 base at J, with 15 bases between. The germline CDR1 and CDR2 sequences are MNHNS and SASEGT. CDR3 amino acids: CASSELHTLKSNQPQHF. CDR3 bases: TGTGCCAGCAGTGAACTCCATACCCTTAAGAGCAATCAGCCCCAGCATTTT.

This clonotype was seen many times. This beta chain represents an off-target read in a library built for alpha chains; its size is of limited meaning. J is TRBJ2-7 and V is TRBV4-1; 11 positions agree with TRBD2. The CDR3 runs to 18 residues. CDR1 and CDR2 from the germline V gene are MGHRA and YSYEKL. Germline trimming cut 1 base from V and 0 bases from J; bases unmatched to any gene: 8. The CDR3 region has the DNA TGCGCCAGCAGCCAAGGGCTAGCGGGAGGCCACAGCTCCTACGAGCAGTACTTC. Amino acids: CASSQGLAGGHSSYEQYF.

In this sample, this clonotype is medium-sized (0.01 to 0.1%). This beta chain is an unintended read in a library built for alpha chains; its size means little. The CDR3 sequence: CASSESGTGRAFF. In DNA, the CDR3 is TGCGCCAGCAGTGAGTCGGGGACAGGGCGAGCTTTCTTT. V usage is TRBV10-1 and J usage is TRBJ1-1; TRBD1 matches at 9 bases. This CDR3 is built from 13 residues. Germline V gene sequence: CDR1 WNHNN, CDR2 SYGVQD (reference sequence). J was trimmed by 10 bases and V by 0 bases; bases with no gene match: 3.

In this sample, this clonotype turned up many times. The library was prepared for alpha chains; this beta chain is a stray read, so its frequency means little. This rearrangement joins TRBV6-5 to TRBJ2-5; no clear D. CDR1 is MNHEY and CDR2 is SVGAGI in the germline V gene. CDR3 length equals 13 residues. Trimming shortened V by 2 bases and J by 5 bases, and 9 bases separated the two germline ends. CDR3: CASSYGIWETQYF. CDR3 nucleotides: TGTGCCAGCAGTTACGGGATCTGGGAGACCCAGTACTTC.

This clonotype was counted ten times or more. The library was prepared for alpha chains; this beta chain is a stray read, so its frequency means little. The rearrangement links TRBV18 to TRBJ2-7; 9 bases fit TRBD1. V shed 1 base and J 6 bases; nucleotides not matched to a gene: 4. Germline CDR1 and CDR2: KGHSH and LQKENI. CDR3 length: 14 amino acids. The CDR3 loop reads CASSPRQGVGEQYF. CDR3 coding DNA: TGTGCCAGCTCACCACGACAGGGGGTAGGCGAGCAGTACTTC. The full variable domain, rest sourced from reference TRBV18 and TRBJ2-7, is NAGVMQNPRHLVRRRGQEARLRCSPMKGHSHVYWYRQLPEEGLKFMVYLQKENIIDESGMPKERFSAEFPKEGPSILRIQQVVRGDSAAYFCASSPRQGVGEQYFGPGTRLTVT.

Details on this clonotype: Little can be read into the size of this beta chain, an off-target read in a library designed for alpha chains. The CDR3 nucleotides read TGCGCCAGCAGCTTTCACAGGGGAGAGACCCAGTACTTC. Encoded protein: CASSFHRGETQYF. The rearrangement links TRBV5-1 to TRBJ2-5; 7 bases map to TRBD1. Germline V CDR1 and CDR2: SGHRS, YFSETQ. This CDR3 contains 13 residues. The junction had 2 bases not matched to a gene; V was cut back by 2 bases and J by 4 bases. Filled out from reference TRBV5-1 and TRBJ2-5, the complete variable domain reads KAGVTQTPRYLIKTRGQQVTLSCSPISGHRSVSWYQQTPGQGLQFLFEYFSETQRNKGNFPGRFSGRQFSNSRSEMNVSTLELGDSALYLCASSFHRGETQYFGPGTRLLVL.

At least ten counts were recorded for this clonotype. This beta chain is an unintended read in a library built for alpha chains; its size means little. V is TRBV6-6 and J is TRBJ2-7; 7 nucleotides match TRBD1. Germline V gene lookup returns CDR1 MNHNY and CDR2 SVGAGI (reference sequence). The V segment lost 6 bases and the J segment 3 bases; nucleotides outside the gene matches: 11. This CDR3 has 15 residues. The CDR3 DNA reads TGTGCCAGCAGACCTCACAGGGGCGATTTCTACGAGCAGTACTTC. This sequence encodes CASRPHRGDFYEQYF.

Details on this clonotype: This beta chain turned up in a library designed for alpha chains; as an off-target read, its abundance says little. The chain couples TRBV12-3 or TRBV12-4 to TRBJ1-1; D gene uncertain. The CDR3 has 14 amino acids. V lost 3 bases and J lost 0, with 8 bases in between. DNA of the CDR3: TGTGCCAGCAGTTTTACCTCCGTGAACACTGAAGCTTTCTTT. Translated: CASSFTSVNTEAFF.

This clonotype came up many times. With the library built for alpha chains, this beta chain is off target and its frequency is not meaningful. The chain couples TRBV29-1 to TRBJ2-5; D possibly corresponds to TRBD1 (6 bases). Germline CDR1 and CDR2: SQVTM and ANQGSEA. V dropped 5 bases and J dropped 3 bases, with 16 bases sitting between them. CDR3 length equals 14 residues. The CDR3 loop reads CSVSDRMTKETQYF. The CDR3 region has the DNA TGCAGCGTTTCCGACAGGATGACGAAAGAGACCCAGTACTTC. Complete variable domain (other parts from reference TRBV29-1 and TRBJ2-5): SAVISQKPSRDICQRGTSLTIQCQVDSQVTMMFWYRQQPGQSLTLIATANQGSEATYESGFVIDKFPISRPNLTFSTLTVSNMSPEDSSIYLCSVSDRMTKETQYFGPGTRLLVL.

A remark on this clonotype: This beta chain lies outside the target of a library built for alpha chains; its clone size means little. J is TRBJ1-6 and V is TRBV12-3 or TRBV12-4; a possible D gene is TRBD1 (5 bases). Trimming pared 1 base from V and 10 bases from J, leaving 14 bases between. The CDR3 extends over 15 amino acids. The CDR3 loop is CASSLVFGGDSPLHF. The DNA for the CDR3 is TGTGCCAGCAGTTTAGTGTTCGGGGGAGACTCACCCCTCCACTTT.

Concerning this clonotype: This beta chain lies outside the target of a library built for alpha chains; its clone size means little. The chain uses TRBV7-3 and TRBJ2-2; 12 bases align to TRBD2. Looked up from germline, CDR1 is SGHTA and CDR2 is FQGTGA. Trimming cost V 9 bases and J 7 bases; bases outside gene matches: 12. This CDR3 region has 16 residues. In DNA form, the CDR3 reads TGTGCCAGTGCCCTGCTAGCGGGAGGGCCAAACGGGGAGCTGTTTTTT. As protein: CASALLAGGPNGELFF.

This clonotype was recorded at least ten times. Being off target in a library aimed at alpha chains, this beta chain has a size of little meaning. J is TRBJ2-1 and V is TRBV4-1, with 7 bases matching TRBD2. The trim removed 1 base at V and 7 bases at J, leaving 7 bases unmatched. The CDR3 consists of 15 residues. Germline V lookup: CDR1 MGHRA, CDR2 YSYEKL. CDR3 DNA sequence: TGCGCCAGCAGCCAAGTGTTGGCTAGCGGTAATGAGCAGTTCTTC. It encodes CASSQVLASGNEQFF.

Only a few counts were recorded for this clonotype. This beta chain is an unintended read in a library built for alpha chains; its size means little. The chain joins TRBV27 to TRBJ2-1; 13 bases are shared with TRBD2. The germline V gene encodes CDR1 MNHEY and CDR2 SMNVEV (reference sequence). The CDR3 extends over 19 amino acids. V lost 4 bases to trimming and J lost 0 bases; unmatched junction nucleotides: 9. The chain's CDR3 is CASSSLTSGRAPSYNEQFF. CDR3 DNA sequence: TGTGCCAGCAGTTCCCTCACTAGCGGGAGGGCCCCCTCCTACAATGAGCAGTTCTTC.

This clonotype was seen repeatedly, ten times or more. Being off target in a library aimed at alpha chains, this beta chain has a size of little meaning. The gene calls are TRBV19 and TRBJ1-5; the D is unclear. Germline-derived CDR1 and CDR2 are LNHDA and SQIVND (reference sequence). The length of the CDR3 is 14 residues. With 4 bases removed from V and 4 bases from J, the gap between germline ends came to 11 bases. CDR3 amino acids: CASSTTRANQPQHF. As DNA, the CDR3 is TGTGCCAGTAGTACCACCCGGGCGAATCAGCCCCAGCATTTT.

This clonotype was picked up many times. With the library built for alpha chains, this beta chain is off target and its frequency is not meaningful. This rearrangement joins TRBV9 to TRBJ2-7; 9 nucleotides match TRBD2. V was clipped by 1 base and J by 1 base; unmatched bases: 3. Germline lookup yields CDR1 SGDLS and CDR2 YYNGEE. This CDR3 contains 15 residues. For the CDR3, the DNA is TGTGCCAGCAGCGTACATAGCGGGGGTTCCTACGAGCAGTACTTC. Translating gives CASSVHSGGSYEQYF. The full variable domain, its missing parts supplied by reference TRBV9 and TRBJ2-7, is DSGVTQTPKHLITATGQRVTLRCSPRSGDLSVYWYQQSLDQGLQFLIQYYNGEERAKGNILERFSAQQFPDLHSELNLSSLELGDSALYFCASSVHSGGSYEQYFGPGTRLTVT.

Many counts were recorded for this clonotype. This beta chain was picked up by a library intended for alpha chains and is off target, so its count carries little meaning. V and J are TRBV10-3 and TRBJ2-6; D is unclear. CDR1 is ENHRY and CDR2 is SYGVKD in the germline V gene. The germline V and J ends were trimmed by 5 bases and 1 base, with 6 bases remaining between them. CDR3 size: 14 residues. This CDR3 is CAISIPSGANVLTF. DNA of the CDR3: TGTGCCATCAGTATCCCGTCTGGGGCCAACGTCCTGACTTTC.

This clonotype was recorded many times. This beta chain represents an off-target read in a library built for alpha chains; its size is of limited meaning. The chain links TRBV5-1 to TRBJ2-1, with a tentative D call TRBD1 (6 bases). CDR3 size: 16 residues. V shed 4 bases and J shed 4 bases, with 18 bases lying between them. From germline, CDR1 is SGHRS and CDR2 YFSETQ. The CDR3 DNA is TGCGCCAGCAGCCTAACCCCAGGGGAAACTTACAATGAGCAGTTCTTC. Protein sequence: CASSLTPGETYNEQFF.

This clonotype occurred many times. As an off-target read in a library built for alpha chains, this beta chain has a frequency of little significance. The chain recombines TRBV13 with TRBJ2-6; possibly TRBD2 for D (6 bases). V was cut by 5 bases and J by 1 base, with 12 bases left in between. Germline lookup yields CDR1 PRHDT and CDR2 FYEKMQ (reference sequence). The length of the CDR3 is 16 residues. Written as DNA, the CDR3 is TGTGCCAGCAGCACCCGCGGAGGGTCTGGGGCCAACGTCCTGACTTTC. Translation: CASSTRGGSGANVLTF. Looking up the rest from reference TRBV13 and TRBJ2-6 gives the full variable domain: AAGVIQSPRHLIKEKRETATLKCYPIPRHDTVYWYQQGPGQDPQFLISFYEKMQSDKGSIPDRFSAQQFSDYHSELNMSSLELGDSALYFCASSTRGGSGANVLTFGAGSRLTVL.

Only a few counts were recorded for this clonotype. This beta chain appears as a stray read in a library generated for alpha chains; its size is not informative. V usage is TRBV7-3 and J usage is TRBJ2-1; D is possibly TRBD2 (5 bases). The V and J ends lost 1 base and 1 base respectively, with 14 bases between them. The CDR3 contains 17 residues. The germline V gene encodes CDR1 SGHTA and CDR2 FQGTGA. In DNA form, the CDR3 reads TGTGCCAGCAGCTTAAGGGTCGAGCGGCTGTCCTACAATGAGCAGTTCTTC. It encodes CASSLRVERLSYNEQFF.

About this clonotype itself: For a library built for alpha chains, this beta chain is a stray read; little rests on its size. The V gene is TRBV27, the J gene TRBJ1-5; D is uncertain. V shed 0 bases and J shed 1 base, with 7 bases lying between them. Per germline, CDR1 MNHEY and CDR2 SMNVEV (reference sequence). The CDR3 spans 15 residues. CDR3 in DNA: TGTGCCAGCAGTTTATCGCTGGGCAGCAATCAGCCCCAGCATTTT. Protein sequence: CASSLSLGSNQPQHF.

In its sample, this clonotype was seen many times. Within a library made for alpha chains, this beta chain is off target, and its count is uninformative. The chain joins TRBV10-3 to TRBJ1-6; TRBD1 matches 9 bases. V gave up 4 bases and J gave up 7 bases; unmatched junction bases: 2. CDR1 ENHRY and CDR2 SYGVKD come from the germline V gene. The CDR3 runs to 14 residues. The CDR3 coding sequence is TGTGCCATCAGTGTCGGGACAGGGAATTCACCCCTCCACTTT. Amino acid sequence: CAISVGTGNSPLHF.

This clonotype was detected ten times or more. As an off-target read in a library built for alpha chains, this beta chain has a frequency of little significance. The rearrangement uses TRBV10-3 and TRBJ1-1; a weak D match, TRBD1 (6 bases). Trimming removed 8 bases from V and 4 bases from J, with 17 bases in between. Germline V gene lookup returns CDR1 ENHRY and CDR2 SYGVKD. This CDR3 contains 14 residues. CDR3 coding DNA: TGTGCCATCCAAAACACAGGGCTGGGCACTGAAGCTTTCTTT. It translates to CAIQNTGLGTEAFF.

This clonotype has ten or more counts. In a library made to pick up alpha chains, this beta chain is a stray read with a size that means little. The chain joins TRBV9 to TRBJ2-5; D gene unclear. Germline-derived CDR1 and CDR2 are SGDLS and YYNGEE. The CDR3 extends over 14 amino acids. V shed 0 bases and J shed 3 bases, with 9 bases lying between them. CDR3 DNA: TGTGCCAGCAGCGTAGGGCCCCTAAAAGAGACCCAGTACTTC. Residues: CASSVGPLKETQYF. Together with reference TRBV9 and TRBJ2-5, the CDR3 gives the full variable domain: DSGVTQTPKHLITATGQRVTLRCSPRSGDLSVYWYQQSLDQGLQFLIQYYNGEERAKGNILERFSAQQFPDLHSELNLSSLELGDSALYFCASSVGPLKETQYFGPGTRLLVL.

This clonotype occurred many times. Being off target in a library aimed at alpha chains, this beta chain has a size of little meaning. The chain is built from TRBV24-1 and TRBJ2-3, with 9 nucleotides matching TRBD1. The CDR3 spans 16 residues. Germline values: CDR1 KGHDR, CDR2 SFDVKD. V lost 6 bases and J lost 4; bases outside the gene matches: 10. In DNA, the CDR3 is TGTGCCACCAGTCCTTGGGCGGGACAGGGTGCAGATACGCAGTATTTT. As protein: CATSPWAGQGADTQYF.

This clonotype was seen many times. This beta chain lies outside the target of a library built for alpha chains; its clone size means little. This rearrangement joins TRBV2 to TRBJ2-1, with D perhaps TRBD2 (6 bases). Germline V gives CDR1 SNHLY, CDR2 FYNNEI. Deletions cut 0 bases from V and 6 bases from J, with 18 bases between. The CDR3 extends over 17 amino acids. CDR3 amino acids: CASSEARWDSRANEQFF. The CDR3, as DNA: TGTGCCAGCAGTGAAGCTCGTTGGGACTCCCGGGCCAATGAGCAGTTCTTC. The whole variable domain, remainder taken from reference TRBV2 and TRBJ2-1, is EPEVTQTPSHQVTQMGQEVILRCVPISNHLYFYWYRQILGQKVEFLVSFYNNEISEKSEIFDDQFSVERPDGSNFTLKIRSTKLEDSAMYFCASSEARWDSRANEQFFGPGTRLTVL.